Each of the 15 T cell receptor beta chains below was sequenced from the same sample in a study of T cells expressing NK-cell markers. TCRdb re-called the 5' RACE reads and shows each CDR3 protein once, DNA omitted. Here the sample table reports around 180,000 distinct CDR3 sequences. Sequencing input: blood T cells: a sorted CD56 or NKG2C T cell subset, CD4+ or CD8+ T cells, or bulk PBMC T cells (not recorded which). These receptors all stem from a man between 18 and 69 years old in good health.

This rearrangement joins TRBV11-2 to TRBJ2-2; TCRdb's D call, TRBD2, is unchecked because there is no DNA. The CDR3 contains 15 residues. Germline CDR1 SGHAT, CDR2 FQNNGV. The CDR3: CASSFYSGGAGELFF.

The chain uses TRBV11-2 and TRBJ2-3; the D call from TCRdb, TRBD2, cannot be confirmed without DNA. CDR1 SGHAT and CDR2 FQNNGV come from the germline V gene. This CDR3 spans 16 amino acids. This CDR3 is CASSSPLRGVQDTQYF.

This chain joins TRBV5-4 and TRBJ2-3; TCRdb's D gene call, TRBD1, goes unchecked for lack of DNA. The CDR3 totals 15 residues. The germline CDR1 and CDR2 sequences are SGHNT and YYREEE (reference sequence). The CDR3 reads CASSAWGGSTDTQYF.

The genes are TRBV27 and TRBJ1-2; TCRdb's assignment of TRBD1 cannot be checked, as there is no DNA. Germline V gene lookup returns CDR1 MNHEY and CDR2 SMNVEV (reference sequence). The CDR3 is 13 residues long. The CDR3 sequence is CASSPNPGQGYTF.

The gene calls are TRBV11-2 and TRBJ2-3; absent DNA, TCRdb's TRBD2 call cannot be checked. The CDR3 contains 17 residues. The germline V gene has CDR1 SGHAT and CDR2 FQNNGV. The CDR3 protein is CASSATASGDATDTQYF.

The chain couples TRBV27 to TRBJ1-5. The CDR3 spans 16 residues. CDR1 is MNHEY and CDR2 is SMNVEV in the germline V gene (reference sequence). CDR3 sequence: CASSLDVGRANQPQHF.

The chain recombines TRBV20-1 with TRBJ2-7; TCRdb names TRBD1, which stays unverified in the absence of DNA. The CDR3 consists of 15 residues. CDR1 and CDR2 from the germline V gene are DFQATT and SNEGSKA (reference sequence). CDR3 region: CSADMRGRSSYEQYF.

The chain links TRBV12-3 or TRBV12-4 to TRBJ2-7; TCRdb proposes TRBD1, but this gene call is untestable without DNA. The CDR3 is made up of 15 amino acids. CDR3 sequence: CASSDTGGRTYEQYF.

The chain combines TRBV28 with TRBJ2-5; TCRdb selects TRBD2, and the lack of DNA leaves this call unchecked. The CDR3 sequence is 14 residues long. Germline loops: CDR1 MDHEN, CDR2 SYDVKM. CDR3 loop: CASSPSGLGETQYF.

The V call is TRBV9, the J call TRBJ2-1; checking the TCRdb D call of TRBD1 is not possible without DNA. The CDR3 consists of 13 residues. Germline V lookup: CDR1 SGDLS, CDR2 YYNGEE. CDR3 sequence reads: CASSTPRTFEQFF. Full variable domain (outside the CDR3, taken from reference TRBV9 and TRBJ2-1): DSGVTQTPKHLITATGQRVTLRCSPRSGDLSVYWYQQSLDQGLQFLIQYYNGEERAKGNILERFSAQQFPDLHSELNLSSLELGDSALYFCASSTPRTFEQFFGPGTRLTVL.

The genes are TRBV4-1 and TRBJ2-7; with no DNA, the TCRdb D assignment of TRBD1 cannot be verified. The CDR3 extends over 15 amino acids. CDR1 MGHRA and CDR2 YSYEKL come from the germline V gene. The CDR3 sequence is CASSQVPGEYNEQYF.

The chain is built from TRBV20-1 and TRBJ2-7; lacking DNA, the TRBD1 call made by TCRdb goes unchecked. Germline lookup yields CDR1 DFQATT and CDR2 SNEGSKA (reference sequence). This CDR3 region has 13 residues. CDR3 amino acids: CSLWGGSSYEQYF.

V gene TRBV7-9 combines with J gene TRBJ2-3; no DNA is available, so the TRBD1 call from TCRdb remains unchecked. CDR1 is SEHNR, CDR2 FQNEAQ, per germline (reference sequence). This CDR3 region has 16 residues. The CDR3 loop reads CASKRAGAFSTDTQYF.

This chain joins TRBV5-1 and TRBJ2-1; there is no DNA to check the TCRdb D call of TRBD1. Germline V CDR1 and CDR2: SGHRS, YFSETQ. The CDR3 sequence is 17 residues long. The CDR3 loop reads CASSLLPGTEFYNEQFF.

This chain's CDR3 is CASSLRDGSYNSPLHF. The rearrangement joins TRBV11-2 to TRBJ1-6; TCRdb reports TRBD1, a call that lacks DNA to check it against. CDR1 and CDR2 (germline): SGHAT, FQNNGV. CDR3 length: 16 amino acids.